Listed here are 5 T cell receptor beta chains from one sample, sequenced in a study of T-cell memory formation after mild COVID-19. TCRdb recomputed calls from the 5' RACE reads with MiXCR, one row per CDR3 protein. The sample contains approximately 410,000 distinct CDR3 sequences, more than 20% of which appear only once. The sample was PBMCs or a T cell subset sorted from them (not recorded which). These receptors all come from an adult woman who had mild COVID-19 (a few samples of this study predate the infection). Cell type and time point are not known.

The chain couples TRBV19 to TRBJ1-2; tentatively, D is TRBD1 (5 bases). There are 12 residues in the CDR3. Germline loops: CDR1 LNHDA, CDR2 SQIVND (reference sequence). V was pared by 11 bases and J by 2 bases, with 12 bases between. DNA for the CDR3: TGTGCCGGCGGGGCGCCAAACTATGGCTACACCTTC. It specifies CAGGAPNYGYTF. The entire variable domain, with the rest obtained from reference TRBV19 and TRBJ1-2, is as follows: DGGITQSPKYLFRKEGQNVTLSCEQNLNHDAMYWYRQDPGQGLRLIYYSQIVNDFQKGDIAEGYSVSREKKESFPLTVTSAQKNPTAFYLCAGGAPNYGYTFGSGTRLTVV.

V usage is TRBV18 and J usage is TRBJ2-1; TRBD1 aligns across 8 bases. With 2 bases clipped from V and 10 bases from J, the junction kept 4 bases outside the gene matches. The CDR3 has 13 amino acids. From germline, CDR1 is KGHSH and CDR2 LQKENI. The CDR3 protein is CASSPETGAEQFF. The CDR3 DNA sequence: TGTGCCAGCTCACCAGAGACAGGGGCCGAGCAGTTCTTC.

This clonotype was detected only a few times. Written as DNA, the CDR3 is TGTGCCAGCAGCCGTGGACTAGCGGGAGTTGATGAGCAGTTCTTC. This encodes CASSRGLAGVDEQFF. The rearrangement links TRBV28 to TRBJ2-1; TRBD2 matches 13 bases. The CDR3 loop spans 15 amino acids. The germline CDR1 and CDR2 sequences are MDHEN and SYDVKM. The trim removed 6 bases at V and 8 bases at J, leaving 7 bases unmatched.

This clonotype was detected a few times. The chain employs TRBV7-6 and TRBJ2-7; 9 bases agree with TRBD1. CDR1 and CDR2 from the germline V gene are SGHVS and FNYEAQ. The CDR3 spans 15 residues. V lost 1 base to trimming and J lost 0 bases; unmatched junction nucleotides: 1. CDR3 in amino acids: CASSLDRGHSYEQYF. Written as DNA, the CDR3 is TGTGCCAGCAGCTTAGACAGGGGGCACTCCTACGAGCAGTACTTC.

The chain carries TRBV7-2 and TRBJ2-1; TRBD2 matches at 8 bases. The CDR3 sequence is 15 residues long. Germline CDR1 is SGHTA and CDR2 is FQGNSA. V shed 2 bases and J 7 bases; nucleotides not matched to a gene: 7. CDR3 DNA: TGTGCCAGCAGCTTACATCCGGGAGGGCGGAATGAGCAGTTCTTC. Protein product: CASSLHPGGRNEQFF.